This entry lists 21 T cell receptor beta chains sequenced from one sample in a study of blood T cell repertoires in COVID-19. TCRdb keeps only in-frame clones here, not all; method: immunoSEQ multiplex PCR. The data hold approximately 100,000 clones, with around nine tenths observed a single time. What was sequenced was peripheral blood. These TCRs come from a man aged 45-60 years with acute or convalescent COVID-19.

This clone has only one observation. The chain joins TRBV5-5 to TRBJ2-7, with 13 nucleotides matching TRBD2. Germline V gene lookup returns CDR1 SGHKS and CDR2 YYEKEE (reference sequence). The CDR3 spans 17 residues. J was trimmed by 4 bases and V by 0 bases; bases with no gene match: 7. CDR3 region: CASSLVRLAGGRYEQYF. For the CDR3, the DNA is TGTGCCAGCAGCTTGGTGAGACTAGCGGGAGGCAGATACGAGCAGTACTTC.

This clone was counted a few times. J is TRBJ2-1 and V is TRBV7-3; possible D gene TRBD2, 6 bases. V was pared by 3 bases and J by 2 bases, with 8 bases between. Germline CDR1 SGHTA, CDR2 FQGTGA. The CDR3 loop spans 14 amino acids. CDR3 amino acids: CASSLTRAYNEQFF. The CDR3 DNA reads TGTGCCAGCAGCTTGACTAGAGCCTACAATGAGCAGTTCTTC.

This clone was detected only a few times. The J gene is TRBJ2-7, the V gene TRBV19, with TRBD2 as a possible D gene (6 bases). Germline V gives CDR1 LNHDA, CDR2 SQIVND (reference sequence). V lost 5 bases, J lost 9 bases, and 17 bases lay in between. The CDR3 spans 13 residues. The CDR3 DNA reads as TGTGCCAGTAGTCCCTTCCCGGGAGAGGCGCAGTACTTC. Encoded protein: CASSPFPGEAQYF.

This chain connects TRBV6-5 to TRBJ1-5; 7 nucleotides line up with TRBD1. The V segment lost 7 bases and the J segment 6 bases; nucleotides outside the gene matches: 9. The germline CDR1 and CDR2 sequences are MNHEY and SVGAGI. This CDR3 is 14 amino acids long. The CDR3: CASKAAGGLQPQHF. For the CDR3, the DNA is TGTGCCAGCAAGGCGGCAGGGGGACTTCAGCCCCAGCATTTT.

The V and J genes are TRBV18 and TRBJ1-1, with a weak D call TRBD1 (5 bases). Germline CDR1 KGHSH, CDR2 LQKENI. Trimming removed 4 bases at V and 5 bases at J, with 11 bases between. The CDR3 totals 13 residues. The CDR3 region has the DNA TGTGCCAGCTCACTCGGGGGAGGAACTGAAGCTTTCTTT. Amino acid sequence: CASSLGGGTEAFF.

This clone was recorded a few times. The genes are TRBV4-1 and TRBJ2-7, with TRBD1 as a possible D gene (6 bases). Germline V gene sequence: CDR1 MGHRA, CDR2 YSYEKL. The ends were cut back, 4 bases at V and 0 bases at J, with 10 bases in the middle. This CDR3 has 14 residues. The CDR3: CASSPWTASYEQYF. As DNA, the CDR3 is TGCGCCAGCAGCCCCTGGACAGCCTCCTACGAGCAGTACTTC.

This clone has at least ten counts. The chain combines TRBV2 with TRBJ2-2, with TRBD2 as a possible D gene (5 bases). CDR1 and CDR2 (germline): SNHLY, FYNNEI. The CDR3 runs 14 residues. V was clipped by 8 bases and J by 0 bases, with 10 bases between them. This CDR3 is CASLPGTNTGELFF. CDR3 nucleotides: TGTGCCAGCCTTCCCGGGACGAACACCGGGGAGCTGTTTTTT.

The chain links TRBV18 to TRBJ1-1; D ambiguous. V dropped 3 bases and J dropped 5 bases, with 10 bases sitting between them. The germline V gene encodes CDR1 KGHSH and CDR2 LQKENI. The CDR3 has 13 amino acids. The CDR3 region is CASSPAEGTEAFF. CDR3 nucleotides: TGTGCCAGCTCACCGGCAGAGGGAACTGAAGCTTTCTTT.

The chain carries TRBV19 and TRBJ2-1; 11 bases agree with TRBD2. CDR1 is LNHDA, CDR2 SQIVND, per germline (reference sequence). Losses at the gene ends were 7 bases for V and 8 bases for J; bases not matched to a gene: 7. CDR3 length: 14 amino acids. CDR3 nucleotides: TGTGCCAGTAAGGAAACTAGCGGGAGTCATGAGCAGTTCTTC. Translation gives CASKETSGSHEQFF.

The V gene is TRBV5-5, the J gene TRBJ2-5; no definite D call. Trimming removed 4 bases from V and 1 base from J, with 8 bases in between. The CDR3 covers 13 residues. Germline V gene sequence: CDR1 SGHKS, CDR2 YYEKEE (reference sequence). This CDR3 reads CASSRDIQETQYF. The CDR3, as DNA: TGTGCCAGCAGCCGAGACATCCAAGAGACCCAGTACTTC.

This clone showed up just a few times. The CDR3 loop reads CASSSTSGPYNEQFF. For the CDR3, the DNA is TGTGCCAGCAGCTCCACTAGCGGGCCCTACAATGAGCAGTTCTTC. The J gene is TRBJ2-1, the V gene TRBV11-2; 9 nucleotides match TRBD2. CDR1 is SGHAT and CDR2 is FQNNGV in the germline V gene. Trimming took 4 bases from V and 2 from J; bases not matched to a gene: 3. CDR3 length equals 15 residues.

A few counts support this clone. The rearrangement uses TRBV19 and TRBJ2-1; a possible D gene is TRBD2 (5 bases). Germline V CDR1 and CDR2: LNHDA, SQIVND (reference sequence). The CDR3 runs 13 residues. V was cut by 5 bases and J by 4 bases, with 9 bases left in between. This CDR3 is CASSPRGYNEQFF. DNA for the CDR3: TGTGCCAGTAGTCCCAGAGGGTACAATGAGCAGTTCTTC.

V gene TRBV5-1 combines with J gene TRBJ1-1; D gene uncertain. The V end was cut by 4 bases, the J end by 0 bases, with 13 bases between. This CDR3 spans 15 amino acids. In germline, CDR1 is SGHRS, CDR2 YFSETQ. The chain's CDR3 is CASSLTPGMNTEAFF. The DNA for the CDR3 is TGCGCCAGCAGCCTTACCCCAGGCATGAACACTGAAGCTTTCTTT. The complete variable domain, with remaining parts taken from reference TRBV5-1 and TRBJ1-1, reads KAGVTQTPRYLIKTRGQQVTLSCSPISGHRSVSWYQQTPGQGLQFLFEYFSETQRNKGNFPGRFSGRQFSNSRSEMNVSTLELGDSALYLCASSLTPGMNTEAFFGQGTRLTVV.

This clone came up a few times. J is TRBJ2-1 and V is TRBV7-2; D remains ambiguous. The CDR3 covers 11 residues. CDR1 and CDR2 (germline): SGHTA, FQGNSA. The V and J ends lost 3 bases and 8 bases respectively, with 5 bases between them. The CDR3 region has the DNA TGTGCCAGCAGCTTGGCTTATGAGCAGTTCTTC. Its protein product is CASSLAYEQFF.

The chain joins TRBV7-9 to TRBJ1-2; D is possibly TRBD1 (5 bases). The CDR3 spans 14 residues. Germline-derived CDR1 and CDR2 are SEHNR and FQNEAQ (reference sequence). With 4 bases removed from V and 0 bases from J, the gap between germline ends came to 9 bases. The CDR3 sequence is CASSSTGSNYGYTF. CDR3 coding DNA: TGTGCCAGCAGCTCTACAGGCTCTAACTATGGCTACACCTTC.

The V gene is TRBV10-3, the J gene TRBJ1-1, with D perhaps matching TRBD1 (5 bases). CDR3 length: 15 residues. Deletions cut 5 bases from V and 3 bases from J, with 16 bases between. Germline-derived CDR1 and CDR2 are ENHRY and SYGVKD. CDR3 amino acids: CAISSSGDGYTEAFF. CDR3 coding DNA: TGTGCCATCAGTTCCTCGGGGGACGGTTACACTGAAGCTTTCTTT.

As to this clone: Different DNA sequences within this sample yield the same CDR3. The CDR3 loop reads CASSYDRGEAFF. CDR3 in DNA: TGTGCCAGCAGTTACGACAGAGGTGAAGCTTTCTTT. The chain couples TRBV6-2 or TRBV6-3 to TRBJ1-1, with D perhaps matching TRBD1 (5 bases). V lost 2 bases and J 7 bases, leaving 8 bases between the germline ends. Germline lookup yields CDR1 MNHEY and CDR2 SVGEGT. This CDR3 is 12 amino acids long.

The rearrangement uses TRBV11-2 and TRBJ1-1, with D possibly TRBD1 on 5 matching bases. The V end lost 1 base, the J end lost 4 bases, and 13 bases lay between the germline ends. In germline, CDR1 is SGHAT, CDR2 FQNNGV. The CDR3 is made up of 15 amino acids. The CDR3 DNA is TGTGCCAGCAGCTTAGTCATGTTCGGGGGCACTGAAGCTTTCTTT. Translation: CASSLVMFGGTEAFF.

This chain links TRBV6-5 with TRBJ2-3; the match to TRBD2 covers 7 bases. J was trimmed by 0 bases and V by 7 bases; bases with no gene match: 4. The CDR3 runs 14 residues. Looked up from germline, CDR1 is MNHEY and CDR2 is SVGAGI. CDR3 DNA sequence: TGTGCCAGCAACCAGCGGGGTAGCACAGATACGCAGTATTTT. Translation: CASNQRGSTDTQYF.

This chain joins TRBV5-1 and TRBJ1-2, with 8 bases aligning to TRBD1. V dropped 3 bases and J dropped 5; count of bases not matched to a gene: 9. Germline-derived CDR1 and CDR2 are SGHRS and YFSETQ. This CDR3 is built from 15 residues. The CDR3 sequence is CASSSGQGPGYGYTF. The CDR3 DNA reads as TGCGCCAGCAGCTCAGGACAGGGCCCAGGGTATGGCTACACCTTC.

The V call is TRBV14, the J call TRBJ2-1; maybe TRBD1 (6 bases). The CDR3 extends over 12 amino acids. Trimming cost V 5 bases and J 7 bases, with 9 bases left between them. The germline gives CDR1 SGHDN, CDR2 FVKESK. CDR3 coding DNA: TGTGCCAGCAGCATTCAGGGGAATGAGCAGTTCTTC. Its protein product is CASSIQGNEQFF.